The 26 T cell receptor beta chains presented below share a single source sample, sequenced in a study of Graves' ophthalmopathy and Graves' hyperthyroidism. Amplification targeted the TCR beta CDR3 regions, with RNA transcripts as the source material. HTBI-primed first-round RT-PCR preceded second-round multiplex PCR. MiXCR was run by TCRdb on the multiplex PCR reads, yielding one entry per CDR3 protein. The sample includes 500,000 to 700,000 distinct CDR3 sequences, around a fifth seen only once; the top ten take approximately 6.9%. The sequenced sample was peripheral blood. All receptors come from a woman under 30 with stable Graves' hyperthyroidism. Some clones in this sample may be carry-over from other donors' samples.

This clonotype came up a few times. The rearrangement uses TRBV29-1 and TRBJ2-2; TRBD2 matches 8 bases. Germline loops: CDR1 SQVTM, CDR2 ANQGSEA. The CDR3 runs to 14 residues. V trimming: 4 bases; J trimming: 3 bases; junction bases outside the gene matches: 4. CDR3 bases: TGCAGCGTTGCATCTAGCGGGTACACCGGGGAGCTGTTTTTT. This translates into CSVASSGYTGELFF.

This clonotype appeared once. The chain couples TRBV2 to TRBJ2-7; 8 bases are shared with TRBD2. Germline V gene data show CDR1 as SNHLY and CDR2 as FYNNEI. J was trimmed by 3 bases and V by 7 bases; bases with no gene match: 5. The CDR3 runs to 13 residues. The CDR3 is CASMAGGGYEQYF. CDR3 DNA sequence: TGTGCCAGCATGGCGGGAGGTGGCTACGAGCAGTACTTC. The full variable domain, completed using reference TRBV2 and TRBJ2-7, is EPEVTQTPSHQVTQMGQEVILRCVPISNHLYFYWYRQILGQKVEFLVSFYNNEISEKSEIFDDQFSVERPDGSNFTLKIRSTKLEDSAMYFCASMAGGGYEQYFGPGTRLTVT.

This clonotype was seen at least ten times. V is TRBV6-5 and J is TRBJ2-5; 15 nucleotides match TRBD2. Per germline, CDR1 MNHEY and CDR2 SVGAGI. This CDR3 is 15 amino acids long. Trimming took 0 bases from V and 10 from J; bases not matched to a gene: 3. Written as DNA, the CDR3 is TGTGCCAGCAGTTACTCGGGACTAGCGGGAGGTGACCAGTACTTC. It specifies CASSYSGLAGGDQYF.

Details on this clonotype: At one boundary the junction diverges from the germline segment, which might be a read error. The rearrangement uses TRBV27 and TRBJ2-7; no clear D. In germline, CDR1 is MNHEY, CDR2 SMNVEV (reference sequence). The length of the CDR3 is 14 residues. As DNA, the CDR3 is TGTGCCAGCAGTTTATCGAGTCTGACCTACGAGCAGCACTTC. Amino acid sequence: CASSLSSLTYEQHF.

Many counts were recorded for this clonotype. The genes are TRBV7-9 and TRBJ2-4; TRBD1 aligns across 9 bases. The CDR3 is 15 residues long. Germline CDR1 SEHNR, CDR2 FQNEAQ (reference sequence). The trim removed 1 base at V and 3 bases at J, leaving 1 base unmatched. CDR3 region: CASSLGTGDKNIQYF. CDR3 DNA sequence: TGTGCCAGCAGCTTAGGGACAGGGGACAAAAACATTCAGTACTTC.

This clonotype showed up just a few times. V and J are TRBV25-1 and TRBJ2-2; 9 bases are shared with TRBD2. This CDR3 comprises 20 residues. Trimming took 6 bases from V and 8 from J; bases not matched to a gene: 25. Germline assignment: CDR1 MGHDK and CDR2 SYGVNS. The CDR3 sequence: CASSPPRGGGRALLTGELFF. The CDR3 DNA is TGTGCCAGCAGCCCCCCCCGTGGTGGCGGGAGGGCCCTTCTCACTGGGGAGCTGTTTTTT.

This clonotype appeared many times. V usage is TRBV5-1 and J usage is TRBJ1-1, with TRBD1 as a possible D gene (6 bases). V lost 2 bases to trimming and J lost 6 bases, with 14 bases between them. The germline V gene encodes CDR1 SGHRS and CDR2 YFSETQ. The CDR3 is 14 amino acids. The CDR3, as DNA: TGCGCCAGCAGCTTTTCAGGGGTAGAGGCTGAAGCTTTCTTT. Translated, it gives CASSFSGVEAEAFF.

CDR3 amino acids: CASSLGGGQSEQYF. In DNA, the CDR3 is TGTGCCAGCAGCTTAGGGGGGGGCCAGAGCGAGCAGTACTTC. The V call is TRBV7-8, the J call TRBJ2-7; a possible D gene is TRBD2 (7 bases). CDR3 length: 14 residues. The germline V and J ends were trimmed by 1 base and 6 bases, with 13 bases remaining between them. In germline, CDR1 is SGHVS, CDR2 FQNEAQ.

The V gene is TRBV6-1, the J gene TRBJ1-5; no clear D. CDR1 is MNHNS, CDR2 SASEGT, per germline. The V end was cut by 7 bases, the J end by 1 base, with 11 bases between. The CDR3 is 14 amino acids. As DNA, the CDR3 is TGTGCCAGCATCGGACTCCAGAGCAATCAGCCCCAGCATTTT. It codes for CASIGLQSNQPQHF.

This clonotype was counted a few times. The chain carries TRBV28 and TRBJ1-5; D is ambiguous. The germline CDR1 and CDR2 sequences are MDHEN and SYDVKM. The V and J ends lost 3 bases and 4 bases respectively, with 10 bases between them. There are 14 residues in the CDR3. The CDR3 loop reads CASSFFPGNQPQHF. CDR3 nucleotide sequence: TGTGCCAGCAGTTTCTTCCCGGGAAATCAGCCCCAGCATTTT.

This clonotype was observed a handful of times. The J gene is TRBJ1-1, the V gene TRBV25-1; unclear D gene. The CDR3 spans 12 residues. Germline V CDR1 and CDR2: MGHDK, SYGVNS. The germline V and J ends were trimmed by 5 bases and 11 bases, with 15 bases remaining between them. DNA for the CDR3: TGTGCCAGCAGTATCAGTGTAGGGTCGGCTTTCTTT. Encoded protein: CASSISVGSAFF.

The table lists this clonotype with many counts. The rearrangement joins TRBV7-2 to TRBJ2-7, with D perhaps TRBD1 or TRBD2 (5 bases each). CDR3 length equals 13 residues. The V and J ends lost 5 bases and 4 bases respectively, with 12 bases between them. Germline V gene data show CDR1 as SGHTA and CDR2 as FQGNSA. Here the CDR3 DNA reads TGTGCCAGCAGCCGGGACGGACGTTACGAGCAGTACTTC. As protein: CASSRDGRYEQYF.

This clonotype has at least ten counts. J is TRBJ2-2 and V is TRBV11-2; D is ambiguous. The CDR3 covers 14 residues. Trimming cost V 5 bases and J 4 bases, with 11 bases left between them. From germline, CDR1 is SGHAT and CDR2 FQNNGV. This CDR3 is CASSLPWGTGELFF. The CDR3 nucleotides are TGTGCCAGCAGCCTCCCGTGGGGCACCGGGGAGCTGTTTTTT.

This rearrangement joins TRBV7-3 to TRBJ1-5; TRBD1 is a possible D gene (5 bases). The CDR3 spans 14 residues. The germline gives CDR1 SGHTA, CDR2 FQGTGA. Trimming took off 7 bases at V and 9 bases at J, with 19 bases between the two ends. For the CDR3, the DNA is TGTGCCAGCAACTCCCAGGGATGGTGGACGCCCCAGCATTTT. This encodes CASNSQGWWTPQHF.

This clonotype occurred many times. The chain combines TRBV3-1 with TRBJ2-7; TRBD1 matches at 7 bases. The CDR3 is made up of 16 amino acids. Germline values: CDR1 LGHDT, CDR2 YNNKEL (reference sequence). V gave up 0 bases and J gave up 3 bases; unmatched junction bases: 8. The CDR3 loop is CASSQDISGGFYEQYF. CDR3 nucleotide sequence: TGTGCCAGCAGCCAAGATATCTCAGGGGGTTTCTACGAGCAGTACTTC.

This clonotype was seen repeatedly, ten times or more. The CDR3 spells CSARGVSYEQYF. CDR3 bases: TGCAGTGCTAGAGGGGTCTCCTACGAGCAGTACTTC. The chain employs TRBV20-1 and TRBJ2-7; D ambiguous. Trimming took off 1 base at V and 0 bases at J, with 4 bases between the two ends. Germline V CDR1 and CDR2: DFQATT, SNEGSKA (reference sequence). The CDR3 has 12 amino acids.

The chain uses TRBV29-1 and TRBJ1-1, with no clear D. This CDR3 is built from 12 residues. Per the germline V gene, CDR1 is SQVTM and CDR2 is ANQGSEA. V was clipped by 6 bases and J by 5 bases, with 13 bases between them. In DNA, the CDR3 is TGCAGCGTGGGTTTTCTCCGGACTGAAGCTTTCTTT. This codes for CSVGFLRTEAFF.

The chain uses TRBV13 and TRBJ1-1; D is unresolved. Trimming removed 1 base at V and 3 bases at J, with 9 bases between. The CDR3 consists of 14 residues. Germline loops: CDR1 PRHDT, CDR2 FYEKMQ (reference sequence). CDR3 amino acids: CASSLEGVYTEAFF. CDR3 coding DNA: TGTGCCAGCAGCTTAGAAGGAGTATACACTGAAGCTTTCTTT.

Many counts were recorded for this clonotype. The chain is built from TRBV12-3 or TRBV12-4 and TRBJ1-6; perhaps TRBD1 as D (6 bases). The CDR3 loop spans 12 amino acids. The ends were cut back, 6 bases at V and 8 bases at J, with 8 bases in the middle. The CDR3 sequence is CASRGADSPLHF. CDR3 in DNA: TGTGCCAGCAGGGGGGCGGATTCACCCCTCCACTTT.

This clonotype was observed a handful of times. The chain couples TRBV7-6 to TRBJ2-7; 11 nucleotides agree with TRBD2. V lost 1 base to trimming and J lost 0 bases; unmatched junction nucleotides: 5. Germline lookup yields CDR1 SGHVS and CDR2 FNYEAQ. This CDR3 is 17 amino acids long. This chain's CDR3 is CASSLEATSGSSYEQYF. The CDR3 DNA follows: TGTGCCAGCAGCTTAGAGGCTACTAGCGGGAGCTCCTACGAGCAGTACTTC.

This clonotype has just a few counts. V is TRBV4-1 and J is TRBJ1-2; D remains ambiguous. Germline CDR1 is MGHRA and CDR2 is YSYEKL. Trimming removed 1 base at V and 8 bases at J, with 20 bases between. The CDR3 covers 16 residues. The CDR3 region is CASSQVVSRGLGGYTF. The CDR3 nucleotides read TGCGCCAGCAGCCAAGTAGTATCGCGCGGCCTCGGGGGCTACACCTTC.

This clonotype was seen a few times. The chain couples TRBV29-1 to TRBJ2-7, with D perhaps being TRBD1 or TRBD2 (5 bases each). V was trimmed by 6 bases and J by 7 bases, leaving 19 bases between them. CDR3 length: 13 residues. The germline V gene encodes CDR1 SQVTM and CDR2 ANQGSEA. The CDR3 here is CSVSRDGHMEQYF. The CDR3 coding sequence is TGCAGCGTGTCCCGGGACGGTCACATGGAGCAGTACTTC.

Many counts were recorded for this clonotype. The chain combines TRBV6-5 with TRBJ1-2, with 7 bases lining up with TRBD1. Germline values: CDR1 MNHEY, CDR2 SVGAGI. Losses at the gene ends were 8 bases for V and 0 bases for J; bases not matched to a gene: 6. This CDR3 is built from 14 residues. The CDR3 loop reads CASSRQGANYGYTF. CDR3 bases: TGTGCCAGCTCTAGACAGGGAGCTAACTATGGCTACACCTTC.

The chain is built from TRBV2 and TRBJ1-2; 12 nucleotides align to TRBD1. Germline V gives CDR1 SNHLY, CDR2 FYNNEI. Trimming at V came to 6 bases and at J to 6 bases, leaving 8 bases not matched to a gene. The CDR3 is 15 amino acids. DNA for the CDR3: TGTGCCAGCAGAGCGGGGACAGGGGGCGATGATGGCTACACCTTC. Its translation: CASRAGTGGDDGYTF.

This clonotype was observed many times. The gene calls are TRBV7-2 and TRBJ1-1, with D perhaps matching TRBD1 (6 bases). The germline V gene encodes CDR1 SGHTA and CDR2 FQGNSA. V was clipped by 1 base and J by 1 base, with 19 bases between them. This CDR3 contains 18 residues. The CDR3 loop reads CASSLGLRQASRNTEAFF. The CDR3 bases are TGTGCCAGCAGCTTAGGGCTGAGACAGGCGTCTCGGAACACTGAAGCTTTCTTT. The full variable domain, in which reference TRBV7-2 and TRBJ1-1 provide the parts outside the CDR3, is GAGVSQSPSNKVTEKGKDVELRCDPISGHTALYWYRQSLGQGLEFLIYFQGNSAPDKSGLPSDRFSAERTGGSVSTLTIQRTQQEDSAVYLCASSLGLRQASRNTEAFFGQGTRLTVV.

This clonotype was counted between two and nine times. A junction end diverges from the germline sequence, so it may reflect a read error. This chain links TRBV30 with TRBJ2-6; 11 bases line up with TRBD1. This CDR3 has 19 residues. Per the germline V gene, CDR1 is GTSNPN and CDR2 is SVGIG (reference sequence). CDR3 in DNA: TGTGCCTGGAGTTCGCCGCCGGGACAGGGGGACTCTGGGGCCAATGTCCTGACTTTC. Translated, it gives CAWSSPPGQGDSGANVLTF.